This is a list of T cell receptor beta chains from one sample in a study of blood T cell repertoires in COVID-19. Measured with immunoSEQ multiplex PCR; TCRdb has only the in-frame clones, and not every one. The table includes a few hundred thousand clones, about 88% detected once. The specimen sequenced was PBMCs or T cells enriched from blood (not recorded which). The receptors were sampled from a woman between 45 and 65 years old who had recovered from COVID-19. Each CDR3 is given with its conserved first and last residue. The D gene is left open where the match is weak. The size entry is marked missing in some rows and otherwise reads once, few, many or a size class.

abundance: NA
v_gene: TRBV7-9
j_gene: TRBJ1-2
d_gene: TRBD1
CDR3nt: TGTGCCAGCAGCTTAGTTAGTGACAGGGGCGATGGCTACACCTTC
CDR3aa: CASSLVSDRGDGYTF

abundance: NA
v_gene: TRBV7-7
j_gene: TRBJ2-1
d_gene: TRBD2
CDR3nt: TGTGCTAGCAGCCAAAGACTAGCGGGAGGCAATGAGCAGTTCTTC
CDR3aa: CASSQRLAGGNEQFF

abundance: NA
v_gene: TRBV29-1
j_gene: TRBJ2-1
d_gene: NA
CDR3nt: TGCAGCGTTGCTGATGCGGATTACTACAATGAGCAGTTCTTC
CDR3aa: CSVADADYYNEQFF

abundance: NA
v_gene: TRBV29-1
j_gene: TRBJ1-5
d_gene: TRBD1
CDR3nt: TGCAGCGCCACGACAGGGTCAGGCAATCAGCCCCAGCATTTT
CDR3aa: CSATTGSGNQPQHF

abundance: NA
v_gene: TRBV11-2
j_gene: TRBJ2-1
d_gene: NA
CDR3nt: TGTGCCAGCAGCTTAGATTTGCCAGCGGCTAATGAGCAGTTCTTC
CDR3aa: CASSLDLPAANEQFF

abundance: NA
v_gene: TRBV18
j_gene: TRBJ1-4
d_gene: NA
CDR3nt: TGTGCCAGCTCACCAGGCAGGGAGGGTGAAAAACTGTTTTTT
CDR3aa: CASSPGREGEKLFF

abundance: NA
v_gene: TRBV29-1
j_gene: TRBJ1-2
d_gene: NA
CDR3nt: TGCAGCGTTGAAGTAGGCGGATCCTATGGCTACACCTTC
CDR3aa: CSVEVGGSYGYTF

abundance: NA
v_gene: TRBV29-1
j_gene: TRBJ1-1
d_gene: NA
CDR3nt: TGCAGCGCCGCACATTATGGGAACACTGAAGCTTTCTTT
CDR3aa: CSAAHYGNTEAFF

abundance: NA
v_gene: TRBV5-1
j_gene: TRBJ2-3
d_gene: TRBD1
CDR3nt: TGCGCCAGCAGCTTACAGGGGGCGAGGGCAGATACGCAGTATTTT
CDR3aa: CASSLQGARADTQYF

abundance: NA
v_gene: TRBV6-5
j_gene: TRBJ2-1
d_gene: TRBD2
CDR3nt: TGTGCCAGCATCCGTAGCGGGAGATCTACGGGTGAGCAGTTCTTC
CDR3aa: CASIRSGRSTGEQFF

abundance: NA
v_gene: TRBV6-1
j_gene: TRBJ1-5
d_gene: TRBD1
CDR3nt: TGTGCCAGCAGTGAAGGTTCGGGACAGGGGGCGTCGCCCCAGCATTTT
CDR3aa: CASSEGSGQGASPQHF

abundance: NA
v_gene: TRBV15
j_gene: TRBJ1-1
d_gene: TRBD1
CDR3nt: TGTGCCACCAGCAGAGGATTTGGACAGGGCTCGAACACTGAAGCTTTCTTT
CDR3aa: CATSRGFGQGSNTEAFF

abundance: NA
v_gene: TRBV6-5
j_gene: TRBJ1-6
d_gene: NA
CDR3nt: TGTGCCAGCAGTTACTCCTCGGGGGGCAGGACACCCCTCCACTTT
CDR3aa: CASSYSSGGRTPLHF

abundance: NA
v_gene: TRBV3-1/TRBV3-2
j_gene: TRBJ2-7
d_gene: NA
CDR3nt: TGTGCCAGCAGTCCAGGGTGGGGCAGGGAAACTACCTACGAGCAGTACTTC
CDR3aa: CASSPGWGRETTYEQYF

abundance: NA
v_gene: TRBV11-2
j_gene: TRBJ2-7
d_gene: NA
CDR3nt: TGTGCCAGCAGCTTTTATCGGGTTGGGGAGCAGTACTTC
CDR3aa: CASSFYRVGEQYF

abundance: NA
v_gene: TRBV27
j_gene: TRBJ2-3
d_gene: TRBD2
CDR3nt: TGTGCCAGCAGTTCTACGGGAGGCTGGGCAGATACGCAGTATTTT
CDR3aa: CASSSTGGWADTQYF

abundance: NA
v_gene: TRBV7-2
j_gene: TRBJ2-2
d_gene: NA
CDR3nt: TGTGCCAGCAGCTCTAGAGCGAACACCGGGGAGCTGTTTTTT
CDR3aa: CASSSRANTGELFF

abundance: NA
v_gene: TRBV2
j_gene: TRBJ2-1
d_gene: TRBD2
CDR3nt: TGTGCCAGCAGTGTCTTGGCTAGCGGGAGTCGTGAGCAGTTCTTC
CDR3aa: CASSVLASGSREQFF

abundance: NA
v_gene: TRBV4-3
j_gene: TRBJ2-4
d_gene: NA
CDR3nt: TGCGCCAGCAGCCCAGGGGCGGCGGAGTTGGTCAAAAACATTCAGTACTTC
CDR3aa: CASSPGAAELVKNIQYF

abundance: NA
v_gene: TRBV30
j_gene: TRBJ2-1
d_gene: NA
CDR3nt: TGTGCCTGGAGTGACCCGGACAGCAACAATGAGCAGTTCTTC
CDR3aa: CAWSDPDSNNEQFF

abundance: once
v_gene: TRBV18
j_gene: TRBJ2-5
d_gene: TRBD1
CDR3nt: TGTGCCAGCTCAGCGATACAGGGGGCCCTGTACCAAGAGACCCAGTACTTC
CDR3aa: CASSAIQGALYQETQYF

abundance: NA
v_gene: TRBV28
j_gene: TRBJ1-2
d_gene: NA
CDR3nt: TGTGCCAGCATCAGCGGGGACTCCTATGGCTACACCTTC
CDR3aa: CASISGDSYGYTF

abundance: NA
v_gene: TRBV30
j_gene: TRBJ2-7
d_gene: TRBD2
CDR3nt: TGTGCCTGGAGTGTCCTCGGACGGGAGGAGATCAACGAGCAGTACTTC
CDR3aa: CAWSVLGREEINEQYF

abundance: once
v_gene: TRBV29-1
j_gene: TRBJ2-4
d_gene: NA
CDR3nt: TGCAGCGTTGAAGATCCAATAGCCAAAAACATTCAGTACTTC
CDR3aa: CSVEDPIAKNIQYF

abundance: NA
v_gene: TRBV7-3
j_gene: TRBJ2-3
d_gene: TRBD2
CDR3nt: TGTGCCAGCAGCTCCTTAGCGGGATCGCGAGATACGCAGTATTTT
CDR3aa: CASSSLAGSRDTQYF

abundance: NA
v_gene: TRBV28
j_gene: TRBJ2-7
d_gene: TRBD2
CDR3nt: TGTGCCAGCAGTTTAATAGCAACACCGGGACTAGCGGGCCCTTGGGTCTACGAGCAGTACTTC
CDR3aa: CASSLIATPGLAGPWVYEQYF

abundance: NA
v_gene: TRBV4-1
j_gene: TRBJ2-7
d_gene: NA
CDR3nt: TGCGCCAGCAGCCTCACTAATGACGGACTGTACGAGCAGTACTTC
CDR3aa: CASSLTNDGLYEQYF

abundance: NA
v_gene: TRBV6-5
j_gene: TRBJ1-1
d_gene: NA
CDR3nt: TGTGCCAGCAACGGAAAACAGGGTCTCACTGAAGCTTTCTTT
CDR3aa: CASNGKQGLTEAFF

abundance: NA
v_gene: TRBV9
j_gene: TRBJ1-2
d_gene: NA
CDR3nt: TGTGCCAGCAGCTCAGGCTTGTCAGCTAACTATGGCTACACCTTC
CDR3aa: CASSSGLSANYGYTF

abundance: NA
v_gene: TRBV6-1
j_gene: TRBJ1-6
d_gene: NA
CDR3nt: TGTGCCAGCAGTGAAAGTCCGTCGGGTTATTCACCCCTCCACTTT
CDR3aa: CASSESPSGYSPLHF

abundance: NA
v_gene: TRBV6-4
j_gene: TRBJ1-2
d_gene: NA
CDR3nt: TGTGCCAGCAGTGACTCTGGGGCCTCCGGCGGCGGCTACACCTTC
CDR3aa: CASSDSGASGGGYTF

abundance: NA
v_gene: TRBV5-5
j_gene: TRBJ2-1
d_gene: NA
CDR3nt: TGTGCCAGCAGCTGGGTGACCGCGGGCAACAATGAGCAGTTCTTC
CDR3aa: CASSWVTAGNNEQFF

abundance: NA
v_gene: TRBV6-2/TRBV6-3
j_gene: TRBJ2-1
d_gene: NA
CDR3nt: TGTGCCAGCACCCCCCCCGGGACTTTATACAATGAGCAGTTCTTC
CDR3aa: CASTPPGTLYNEQFF

abundance: NA
v_gene: TRBV21-1
j_gene: TRBJ2-1
d_gene: NA
CDR3nt: TGTGCCAGCAGCAAAGGGCACGGGAGGGAGGGTCTCTACAATGAGCAGTTCTTC
CDR3aa: CASSKGHGREGLYNEQFF

abundance: NA
v_gene: TRBV28
j_gene: TRBJ2-7
d_gene: TRBD1
CDR3nt: TGTGCCAGCAAAACCGAACCCGGACAGGGACCCTACGAGCAGTACTTC
CDR3aa: CASKTEPGQGPYEQYF

abundance: NA
v_gene: TRBV6-5
j_gene: TRBJ1-3
d_gene: TRBD1
CDR3nt: TGTGCCAGCAACTACAGGGGTGGAAACACCATATATTTT
CDR3aa: CASNYRGGNTIYF

abundance: NA
v_gene: TRBV12-3/TRBV12-4
j_gene: TRBJ2-1
d_gene: NA
CDR3nt: TGTGCCAGCAGTTTATTTGCGGGCAATGAGCAGTTCTTC
CDR3aa: CASSLFAGNEQFF

abundance: NA
v_gene: TRBV7-9
j_gene: TRBJ1-3
d_gene: NA
CDR3nt: TGTGCCAGCAGCTTCGACAACTCTGGAAACACCATATATTTT
CDR3aa: CASSFDNSGNTIYF

abundance: NA
v_gene: TRBV6-2/TRBV6-3
j_gene: TRBJ1-6
d_gene: NA
CDR3nt: TGTGCCAGCAGTTCCTCCGCAGGGGATTATTCACCCCTCCACTTT
CDR3aa: CASSSSAGDYSPLHF

abundance: NA
v_gene: TRBV7-2
j_gene: TRBJ2-7
d_gene: NA
CDR3nt: TGTGCCAGCAGCTTAGGTCCGGGAGCCTCTGGCGAGCAGTACTTC
CDR3aa: CASSLGPGASGEQYF

abundance: NA
v_gene: TRBV6-4
j_gene: TRBJ1-2
d_gene: TRBD1
CDR3nt: TGTGCCAGCAGGGCAGGGACAGGGAACTATGGCTACACCTTC
CDR3aa: CASRAGTGNYGYTF